The 30 T cell receptor beta chains reported below all come from one sample, sequenced in a study of T cells in Graves' hyperthyroidism and ophthalmopathy. TCR beta CDR3 region amplification was performed from RNA transcripts. First-round RT-PCR targeting the TCR CDR3 was performed with the HTBI primer set. TCRdb independently ran MiXCR on the multiplex PCR reads; one entry per CDR3 protein. The sample includes about 640,000 distinct CDR3 sequences, around 21% of them seen just once. Material for sequencing was blood. Source of these receptors: a man aged 25-45 years with Graves' ophthalmopathy.

V gene TRBV3-1 combines with J gene TRBJ1-2; TRBD1 matches 7 bases. The germline V gene encodes CDR1 LGHDT and CDR2 YNNKEL (reference sequence). CDR3 size: 15 residues. Trimming cost V 1 base and J 4 bases; bases outside gene matches: 6. The CDR3 region has the DNA TGTGCCAGCAGCCAAGCGGGAGGGGGCCCCTATGGCTACACCTTC. It encodes CASSQAGGGPYGYTF. Using reference TRBV3-1 and TRBJ1-2 for the parts outside the CDR3, the full variable domain is DTAVSQTPKYLVTQMGNDKSIKCEQNLGHDTMYWYKQDSKKFLKIMFSYNNKELIINETVPNRFSPKSPDKAHLNLHINSLELGDSAVYFCASSQAGGGPYGYTFGSGTRLTVV.

This clonotype was detected only a few times. The chain employs TRBV5-8 and TRBJ1-1; no reliable D call. CDR1 is SGHTS, CDR2 YDEGEE, per germline. The CDR3 totals 14 residues. Trimming took 4 bases from V and 2 from J, leaving 12 bases between them. In DNA form, the CDR3 reads TGTGCCAGCAGCCCCATCGTGGGAAACACTGAAGCTTTCTTT. This translates into CASSPIVGNTEAFF.

This chain joins TRBV20-1 and TRBJ2-7, with no clear D. CDR1 is DFQATT and CDR2 is SNEGSKA in the germline V gene (reference sequence). V lost 1 base and J 6 bases, leaving 10 bases between the germline ends. The CDR3 contains 12 residues. In DNA form, the CDR3 reads TGCAGTGCTAGAGCTTCATCGGGCGAGCAGTACTTC. This codes for CSARASSGEQYF.

In regard to this clonotype: The germline gene is not matched at one end of the junction; a read error may be the cause. CDR3 sequence (DNA): TGCGCCAGCAGCCAACACAGGGCGGGGTCCTACGAGCAGTACTTC. Its protein is CASSQHRAGSYEQYF. The chain combines TRBV7-6 with TRBJ2-7, with D perhaps TRBD1 or TRBD2 (6 bases each). This CDR3 region has 15 residues. Per germline, CDR1 SGHVS and CDR2 FNYEAQ.

This clonotype was picked up a small number of times. The chain uses TRBV20-1 and TRBJ2-1; 10 nucleotides align to TRBD2. This CDR3 is built from 16 residues. Looked up from germline, CDR1 is DFQATT and CDR2 is SNEGSKA (reference sequence). V lost 4 bases and J lost 4; bases outside the gene matches: 10. CDR3 sequence (DNA): TGCAGTGCTAAATTACCGGGACTAGCGAGATACAATGAGCAGTTCTTC. It codes for CSAKLPGLARYNEQFF.

This clonotype occurred many times. The V and J genes are TRBV28 and TRBJ1-2; D gene uncertain. This CDR3 spans 14 amino acids. Trimming took 6 bases from V and 4 from J, leaving 15 bases between them. The germline gives CDR1 MDHEN, CDR2 SYDVKM. The CDR3 region is CASRSIGSRYGYTF. The CDR3 region has the DNA TGTGCCAGCAGATCAATAGGGTCTCGCTATGGCTACACCTTC.

This chain links TRBV3-1 with TRBJ1-2; TRBD1 agrees at 7 bases. The V and J ends lost 3 bases and 8 bases, in that order; junction bases with no gene match: 9. The CDR3 covers 14 residues. The V gene's germline CDR1 is LGHDT and CDR2 YNNKEL (reference sequence). This CDR3 reads CASSQETGAGGYTF. The CDR3 nucleotides read TGTGCCAGCAGCCAGGAAACAGGGGCGGGAGGCTACACCTTC. The full variable domain, completed using reference TRBV3-1 and TRBJ1-2, is DTAVSQTPKYLVTQMGNDKSIKCEQNLGHDTMYWYKQDSKKFLKIMFSYNNKELIINETVPNRFSPKSPDKAHLNLHINSLELGDSAVYFCASSQETGAGGYTFGSGTRLTVV.

A few counts support this clonotype. V is TRBV5-8 and J is TRBJ2-3; no clear D. V dropped 3 bases and J dropped 4 bases, with 15 bases sitting between them. CDR3 length: 15 residues. Germline CDR1 and CDR2: SGHTS and YDEGEE. CDR3 in DNA: TGTGCCAGCAGCTGGCTTGAGTCAGAAGCAGATACGCAGTATTTT. It yields the protein CASSWLESEADTQYF. The full variable domain, completed using reference TRBV5-8 and TRBJ2-3, is EAGVTQSPTHLIKTRGQQATLRCSPISGHTSVYWYQQALGLGLQFLLWYDEGEERNRGNFPPRFSGRQFPNYSSELNVNALELEDSALYLCASSWLESEADTQYFGPGTRLTVL.

The chain combines TRBV2 with TRBJ2-5, with a possible D match to TRBD2 (5 bases). CDR3 length: 12 residues. Germline assignment: CDR1 SNHLY and CDR2 FYNNEI. Between the trimmed V and J ends, which lost 4 bases and 4 bases, there was a span of 7 bases. The CDR3 sequence is CASSGGAETQYF. CDR3 nucleotide sequence: TGTGCCAGCAGTGGGGGAGCAGAGACCCAGTACTTC.

This clonotype was seen a few times. The chain uses TRBV6-1 and TRBJ2-7; D possibly matches TRBD1 or TRBD2 (5 bases each). Germline CDR1 reads MNHNS; CDR2 reads SASEGT. The V and J ends lost 5 bases and 2 bases respectively, with 13 bases between them. This CDR3 region has 14 residues. The CDR3 sequence: CASSLRDGTYEQYF. CDR3 in DNA: TGTGCCAGCAGTCTCCGGGACGGAACCTACGAGCAGTACTTC.

This clonotype was counted ten times or more. V is TRBV12-3 or TRBV12-4 and J is TRBJ2-1; 7 bases line up with TRBD2. V was clipped by 5 bases and J by 2 bases; unmatched bases: 3. The CDR3 runs to 14 residues. CDR3 bases: TGTGCCAGCAGTCGGGAGGCGGCCTACAATGAGCAGTTCTTC. This codes for CASSREAAYNEQFF.

The chain couples TRBV2 to TRBJ1-5, with D uncertain. Germline lookup yields CDR1 SNHLY and CDR2 FYNNEI. Between the trimmed V and J ends, which lost 6 bases and 3 bases, there was a span of 9 bases. The CDR3 runs 13 residues. The CDR3 reads CASRPEFNQPQHF. The CDR3 DNA reads TGTGCCAGCAGGCCGGAGTTCAATCAGCCCCAGCATTTT.

Worth noting for this clonotype: Relative to the germline gene, one junction end is altered; a read error may explain this. The chain is built from TRBV28 and TRBJ2-2; D unclear. Looked up from germline, CDR1 is MDHEN and CDR2 is SYDVKM. This CDR3 is built from 18 residues. The CDR3 spells CAGSSPLLRSYDTGELFF. The CDR3 nucleotides read TGTGCCGGCAGTTCCCCTCTCCTCCGTAGTTATGACACCGGGGAGCTGTTTTTT.

In regard to this clonotype: A much bigger clone sits one base away, suggesting this may be a read error. The chain recombines TRBV7-2 with TRBJ2-5; weak D call: TRBD1 (6 bases). Germline V gene lookup returns CDR1 SGHTA and CDR2 FQGNSA. This CDR3 has 16 amino acids. Trimming cost V 0 bases and J 9 bases, with 20 bases left between them. CDR3 residues: CASSLAQGGRLEAQYF. In nucleotides, the CDR3 is TGTGCCAGCAGCTTAGCACAGGGCGGTAGGTTGGAGGCCCAGTACTTC.

This clonotype was seen ten or more times. The chain links TRBV6-1 to TRBJ1-1; D unresolved. The germline V gene has CDR1 MNHNS and CDR2 SASEGT. This CDR3 spans 17 amino acids. Trimming took 7 bases from V and 4 from J, leaving 25 bases between them. The CDR3 DNA reads as TGTGCCAGCACCCCTACGAGGAGGGCTGATCGGGCCACTGAAGCTTTCTTT. Its protein product is CASTPTRRADRATEAFF.

This clonotype was recorded a few times. The V and J genes are TRBV20-1 and TRBJ1-3; D is possibly TRBD1 (6 bases). V was pared by 3 bases and J by 3 bases, with 12 bases between. The germline V gene has CDR1 DFQATT and CDR2 SNEGSKA (reference sequence). The CDR3 loop spans 14 amino acids. Here the CDR3 DNA reads TGCAGTGCTAGGGCCAGGGGCATTGGAAACACCATATATTTT. Protein product: CSARARGIGNTIYF.

In this sample, this clonotype turned up many times. CDR3 in amino acids: CASSLADANTGELFF. For the CDR3, the DNA is TGTGCCAGCAGCTTAGCAGACGCGAACACCGGGGAGCTGTTTTTT. The chain links TRBV11-2 to TRBJ2-2, with D unresolved. Germline lookup yields CDR1 SGHAT and CDR2 FQNNGV. The CDR3 totals 15 residues. Trimming removed 1 base at V and 0 bases at J, with 6 bases between.

This clonotype was found once. V usage is TRBV27 and J usage is TRBJ2-1, with D unclear. Germline lookup yields CDR1 MNHEY and CDR2 SMNVEV (reference sequence). Trimming shortened V by 2 bases and J by 9 bases, and 8 bases separated the two germline ends. The CDR3 spans 12 residues. The CDR3 loop is CASSLIGSEQFF. Written as DNA, the CDR3 is TGTGCCAGCAGTTTAATCGGTAGTGAGCAGTTCTTC.

The chain couples TRBV7-9 to TRBJ2-1; 7 bases fit TRBD2. The junction had 9 bases not matched to a gene; V was cut back by 7 bases and J by 0 bases. The CDR3 totals 16 residues. Germline V lookup: CDR1 SEHNR, CDR2 FQNEAQ (reference sequence). The CDR3 loop is CASTPGGGISYNEQFF. For the CDR3, the DNA is TGTGCCAGCACGCCTGGGGGGGGAATCTCCTACAATGAGCAGTTCTTC.

The V and J genes are TRBV15 and TRBJ1-1; D call uncertain. The CDR3 is 14 residues long. Trimming took 0 bases from V and 4 from J, leaving 9 bases between them. The germline CDR1 and CDR2 sequences are LNHNV and YYDKDF (reference sequence). DNA for the CDR3: TGTGCCACCAGCAGAGATCTGGGCGTCACTGAAGCTTTCTTT. It specifies CATSRDLGVTEAFF.

This clonotype was detected only a few times. The rearrangement links TRBV18 to TRBJ2-5, with 9 bases fitting TRBD2. Germline CDR1 KGHSH, CDR2 LQKENI. The junction had 7 bases not matched to a gene; V was cut back by 3 bases and J by 5 bases. CDR3 length: 15 residues. The DNA of the CDR3 is TGTGCCAGCTCACCGGTTGGCGGGAGGGAGGAGACCCAGTACTTC. Translating gives CASSPVGGREETQYF.

Worth noting for this clonotype: Relative to the germline gene, one junction end is altered; a read error may explain this. This chain joins TRBV5-1 and TRBJ1-1; D is undetermined. CDR1 and CDR2 from the germline V gene are SGHRS and YFSETQ. This CDR3 contains 13 residues. The DNA of the CDR3 is TGCGCCAGCAGCTTCGGCCAGAACACTGAAGCTTCCTTT. It codes for CASSFGQNTEASF. Full variable domain (remainder filled in from reference TRBV5-1 and TRBJ1-1): KAGVTQTPRYLIKTRGQQVTLSCSPISGHRSVSWYQQTPGQGLQFLFEYFSETQRNKGNFPGRFSGRQFSNSRSEMNVSTLELGDSALYLCASSFGQNTEASFGQGTRLTVV.

The chain couples TRBV20-1 to TRBJ1-6; a possible D gene is TRBD1 (5 bases). The CDR3 has 17 residues. Looked up from germline, CDR1 is DFQATT and CDR2 is SNEGSKA (reference sequence). V lost 5 bases to trimming and J lost 0 bases, with 17 bases between them. CDR3 in DNA: TGCAGTGCTCCCGGGTTAGGGGCGAGCTCCTATAATTCACCCCTCCACTTT. This gives the protein CSAPGLGASSYNSPLHF.

This clonotype showed up many times. The J gene is TRBJ2-1, the V gene TRBV18; a possible D gene is TRBD1 (5 bases). Germline V CDR1 and CDR2: KGHSH, LQKENI. The V end was cut by 3 bases, the J end by 5 bases, with 14 bases between. The CDR3 covers 15 residues. CDR3 sequence (DNA): TGTGCCAGCTCACCGAGGCAGGGTGGCCACAATGAGCAGTTCTTC. Protein product: CASSPRQGGHNEQFF.

This clonotype was picked up a small number of times. The chain carries TRBV19 and TRBJ1-1; perhaps TRBD1 as D (5 bases). Looked up from germline, CDR1 is LNHDA and CDR2 is SQIVND (reference sequence). V shed 7 bases and J shed 5 bases, with 14 bases lying between them. CDR3 size: 13 residues. Written as DNA, the CDR3 is TGTGCCAGTATCCAAGGTTGGGGGACTGAAGCTTTCTTT. The encoded protein is CASIQGWGTEAFF.

The V gene is TRBV20-1, the J gene TRBJ2-2; D possibly matches TRBD1 or TRBD2 (5 bases each). V dropped 3 bases and J dropped 1 base, with 15 bases sitting between them. The CDR3 length is 16 residues. CDR1 and CDR2 (germline): DFQATT, SNEGSKA (reference sequence). CDR3 protein: CSARQVGRKNTGELFF. CDR3 coding DNA: TGCAGTGCTAGGCAGGTGGGACGGAAGAACACCGGGGAGCTGTTTTTT.

The CDR3 reads CASSFTGGLEKLFF. In DNA, the CDR3 is TGTGCCAGCAGTTTTACAGGGGGCCTTGAAAAACTGTTTTTT. The rearrangement links TRBV28 to TRBJ1-4; 9 bases agree with TRBD1. This CDR3 contains 14 residues. After removal of 3 bases from V and 7 bases from J, the junction contained 3 bases not matched to a gene. Germline CDR1 and CDR2: MDHEN and SYDVKM.

This clonotype was observed a few times. The chain couples TRBV5-1 to TRBJ2-3; TRBD2 agrees at 14 bases. The trim removed 0 bases at V and 6 bases at J, leaving 9 bases unmatched. Germline V gives CDR1 SGHRS, CDR2 YFSETQ. This CDR3 contains 18 residues. In DNA form, the CDR3 reads TGCGCCAGCAGCTTGGAGGGACTAGCGGGAGTACTCGGGGATACGCAGTATTTT. Protein: CASSLEGLAGVLGDTQYF.

This clonotype was counted many times. The chain is built from TRBV11-1 and TRBJ2-5, with TRBD1 identical over 11 bases. Germline-derived CDR1 and CDR2 are SGHAT and FQDESV (reference sequence). Unmatched junction bases numbered 6, after V lost 4 bases and J lost 5 bases. The CDR3 contains 15 residues. The chain's CDR3 is CASSYSGQGVETQYF. The CDR3 DNA follows: TGTGCCAGCAGCTACTCGGGACAGGGGGTGGAGACCCAGTACTTC.

On this clonotype itself: Being one base from a much bigger clone, this may be a read error. This rearrangement joins TRBV3-1 to TRBJ1-2; no definite D call. This CDR3 is 15 amino acids long. V was trimmed by 1 base and J by 0 bases, leaving 9 bases between them. Germline CDR1 and CDR2: LGHDT and YNNKEL (reference sequence). For the CDR3, the DNA is TGTGCCAGCAGCCAAGGGGTAGTCACTAACTATGGCTACACCTTC. Protein sequence: CASSQGVVTNYGYTF.